This paragraph covers one TCR beta chain sequence. Other DNA sequences in this specimen translate into the identical CDR3. Investigators isolated RNA and reverse transcribed it into cDNA to act as the sequencing template. Sequencing was performed with immunoSEQ multiplex PCR; in TCRdb, only in-frame clones are kept and a portion is missing. Counted here are under 350,000 clones, 58% occurring once; the ten biggest clones make up under 2%. The treatment was: oral pan-JAK inhibitor, 5-10 mg twice daily. This record comes from a study of CD8+ T cells in alopecia areata. V dropped 3 bases and J dropped 5 bases, with 8 bases sitting between them. The CDR3 is made up of 13 amino acids. In germline, CDR1 is SEHNR, CDR2 FQNEAQ (reference sequence).

The chain has TRBV7-9 and TRBJ1-5; D not resolved. This TCR was recovered from a human donor with alopecia areata. Sequenced here: CD4+ T cells sorted from blood, sampled at week 24, from a patient treated with tofacitinib. The CDR3 coding sequence is TGTGCCAGCAGCTTTGGGCCCGATCAGCCCCAGCATTTT. Translated, it gives CASSFGPDQPQHF.